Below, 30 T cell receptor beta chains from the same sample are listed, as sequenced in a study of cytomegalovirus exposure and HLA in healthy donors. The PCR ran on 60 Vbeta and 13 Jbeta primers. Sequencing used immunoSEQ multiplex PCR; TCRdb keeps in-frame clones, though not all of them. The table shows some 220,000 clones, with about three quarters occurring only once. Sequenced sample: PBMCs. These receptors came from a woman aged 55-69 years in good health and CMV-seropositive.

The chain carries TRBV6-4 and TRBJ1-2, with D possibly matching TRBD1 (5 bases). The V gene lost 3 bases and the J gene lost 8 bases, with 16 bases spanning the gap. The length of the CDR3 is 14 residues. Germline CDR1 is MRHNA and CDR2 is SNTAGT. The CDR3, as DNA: TGTGCCAGCAGTGAAAGCAGGGACTCTATCGGCTACACCTTC. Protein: CASSESRDSIGYTF.

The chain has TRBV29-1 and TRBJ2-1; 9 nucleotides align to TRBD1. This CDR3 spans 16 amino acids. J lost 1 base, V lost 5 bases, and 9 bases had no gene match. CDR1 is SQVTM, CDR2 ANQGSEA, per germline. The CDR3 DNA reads TGCAGCGTTACCAAGCCGGGACAGGGATCCTACAATGAGCAGTTCTTC. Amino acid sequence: CSVTKPGQGSYNEQFF.

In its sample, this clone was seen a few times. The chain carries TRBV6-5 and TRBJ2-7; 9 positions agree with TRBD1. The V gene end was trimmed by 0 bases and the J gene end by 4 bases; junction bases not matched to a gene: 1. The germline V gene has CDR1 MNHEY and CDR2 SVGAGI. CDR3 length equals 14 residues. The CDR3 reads CASSYSGQGYEQYF. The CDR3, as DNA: TGTGCCAGCAGTTACTCGGGACAGGGTTACGAGCAGTACTTC.

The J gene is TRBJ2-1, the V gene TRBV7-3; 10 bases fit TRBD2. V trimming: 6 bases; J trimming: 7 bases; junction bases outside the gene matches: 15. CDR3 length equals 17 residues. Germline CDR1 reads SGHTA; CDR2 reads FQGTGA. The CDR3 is CASSLSGGGRFANEQFF. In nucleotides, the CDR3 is TGTGCCAGCAGTCTCAGCGGGGGGGGGAGATTTGCAAATGAGCAGTTCTTC.

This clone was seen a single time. This chain's CDR3 is CASSSLGQPGGEQFF. The DNA of the CDR3 is TGCGCCAGCAGCTCCTTGGGACAGCCTGGAGGGGAGCAGTTCTTC. The chain employs TRBV5-1 and TRBJ2-1; D is perhaps TRBD1 (7 bases). CDR1 and CDR2 (germline): SGHRS, YFSETQ. The CDR3 length is 15 residues. Trimming cost V 3 bases and J 10 bases, with 20 bases left between them. The full variable domain, completed using reference TRBV5-1 and TRBJ2-1, is KAGVTQTPRYLIKTRGQQVTLSCSPISGHRSVSWYQQTPGQGLQFLFEYFSETQRNKGNFPGRFSGRQFSNSRSEMNVSTLELGDSALYLCASSSLGQPGGEQFFGPGTRLTVL.

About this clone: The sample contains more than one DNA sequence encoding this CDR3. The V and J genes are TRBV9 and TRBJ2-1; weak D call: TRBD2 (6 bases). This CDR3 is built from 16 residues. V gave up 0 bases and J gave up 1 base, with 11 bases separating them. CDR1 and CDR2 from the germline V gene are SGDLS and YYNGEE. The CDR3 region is CASSVGGSGSYNEQFF. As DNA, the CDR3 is TGTGCCAGCAGCGTAGGTGGTAGCGGTTCCTACAATGAGCAGTTCTTC.

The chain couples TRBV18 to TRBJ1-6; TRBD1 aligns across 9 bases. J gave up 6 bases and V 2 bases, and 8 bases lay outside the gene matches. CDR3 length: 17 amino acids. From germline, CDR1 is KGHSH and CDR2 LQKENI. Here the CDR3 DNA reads TGTGCCAGCTCACCAGCCGGACAGGGGATTGGTAATTCACCCCTCCACTTT. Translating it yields CASSPAGQGIGNSPLHF.

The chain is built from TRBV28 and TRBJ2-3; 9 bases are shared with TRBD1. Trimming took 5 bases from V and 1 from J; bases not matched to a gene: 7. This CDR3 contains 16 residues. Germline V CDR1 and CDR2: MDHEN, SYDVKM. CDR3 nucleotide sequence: TGTGCCAGCAGTCCACAGGGGGCGGAGGGCACAGATACGCAGTATTTT. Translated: CASSPQGAEGTDTQYF.

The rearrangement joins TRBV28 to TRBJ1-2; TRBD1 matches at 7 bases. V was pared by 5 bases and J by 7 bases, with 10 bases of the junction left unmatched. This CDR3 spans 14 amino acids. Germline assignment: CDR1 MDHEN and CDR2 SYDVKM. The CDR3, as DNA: TGTGCCAGCAGTATCGGACAGGTAGCTGGTGGCTACACCTTC. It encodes CASSIGQVAGGYTF.

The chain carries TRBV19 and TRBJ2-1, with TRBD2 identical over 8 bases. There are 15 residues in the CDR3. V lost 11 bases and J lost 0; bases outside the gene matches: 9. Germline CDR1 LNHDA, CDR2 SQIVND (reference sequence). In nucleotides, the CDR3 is TGTGCCGCCGGGAGGGCGGGGCGCTCCTACAATGAGCAGTTCTTC. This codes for CAAGRAGRSYNEQFF.

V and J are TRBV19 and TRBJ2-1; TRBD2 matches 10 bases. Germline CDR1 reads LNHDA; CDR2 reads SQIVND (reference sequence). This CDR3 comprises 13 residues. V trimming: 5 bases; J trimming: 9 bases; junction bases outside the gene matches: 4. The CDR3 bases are TGTGCCAGTAGTCCCTTAGCGGGGGGTGAGCAGTTCTTC. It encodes CASSPLAGGEQFF.

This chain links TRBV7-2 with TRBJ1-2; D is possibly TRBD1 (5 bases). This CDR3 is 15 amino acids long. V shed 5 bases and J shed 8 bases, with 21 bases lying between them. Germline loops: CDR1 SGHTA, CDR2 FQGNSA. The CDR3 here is CASSPGVIILGGYTF. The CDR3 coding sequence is TGTGCCAGCAGCCCGGGGGTCATTATTCTCGGAGGCTACACCTTC.

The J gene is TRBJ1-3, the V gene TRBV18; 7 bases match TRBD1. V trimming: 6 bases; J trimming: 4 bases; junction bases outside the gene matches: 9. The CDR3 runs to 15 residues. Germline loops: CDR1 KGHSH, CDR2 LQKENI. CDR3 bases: TGTGCCAGCTCGCCCAAATCGGGACAGGGAAACACCATATATTTT. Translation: CASSPKSGQGNTIYF. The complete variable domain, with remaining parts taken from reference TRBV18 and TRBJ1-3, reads NAGVMQNPRHLVRRRGQEARLRCSPMKGHSHVYWYRQLPEEGLKFMVYLQKENIIDESGMPKERFSAEFPKEGPSILRIQQVVRGDSAAYFCASSPKSGQGNTIYFGEGSWLTVV.

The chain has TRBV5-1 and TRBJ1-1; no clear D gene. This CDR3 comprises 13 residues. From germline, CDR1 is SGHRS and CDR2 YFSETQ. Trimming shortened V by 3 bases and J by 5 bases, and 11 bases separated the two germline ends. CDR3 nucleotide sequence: TGCGCCAGCAGCTGGACTGAGGGAACTGAAGCTTTCTTT. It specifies CASSWTEGTEAFF.

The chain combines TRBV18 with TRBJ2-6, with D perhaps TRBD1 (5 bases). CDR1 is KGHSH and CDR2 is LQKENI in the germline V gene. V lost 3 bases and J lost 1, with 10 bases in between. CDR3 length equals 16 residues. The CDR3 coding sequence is TGTGCCAGCTCACCGGGCAGGGAATCTGGGGCCAACGTCCTGACTTTC. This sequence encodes CASSPGRESGANVLTF.

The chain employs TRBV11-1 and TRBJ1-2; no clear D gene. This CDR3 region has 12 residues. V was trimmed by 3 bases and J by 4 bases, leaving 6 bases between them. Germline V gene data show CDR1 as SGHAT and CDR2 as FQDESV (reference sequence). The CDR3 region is CASSFDTYGYTF. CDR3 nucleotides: TGTGCCAGCAGCTTTGACACCTATGGCTACACCTTC. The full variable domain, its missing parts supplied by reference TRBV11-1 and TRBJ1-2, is EAEVAQSPRYKITEKSQAVAFWCDPISGHATLYWYRQILGQGPELLVQFQDESVVDDSQLPKDRFSAERLKGVDSTLKIQPAELGDSAMYLCASSFDTYGYTFGSGTRLTVV.

CDR3 in amino acids: CAIRDRYTGELFF. The DNA of the CDR3 is TGTGCCATTCGGGACAGATACACCGGGGAGCTGTTTTTT. The chain carries TRBV6-1 and TRBJ2-2, with 7 bases lining up with TRBD1. Germline assignment: CDR1 MNHNS and CDR2 SASEGT. The V segment lost 10 bases and the J segment 3 bases; nucleotides outside the gene matches: 5. This CDR3 contains 13 residues.

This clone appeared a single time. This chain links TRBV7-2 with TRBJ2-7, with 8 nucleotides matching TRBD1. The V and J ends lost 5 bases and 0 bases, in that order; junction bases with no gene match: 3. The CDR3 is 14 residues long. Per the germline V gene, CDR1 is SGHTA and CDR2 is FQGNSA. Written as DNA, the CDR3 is TGTGCCAGCAGCAAAGACAGGGGCTCCTACGAGCAGTACTTC. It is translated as CASSKDRGSYEQYF.

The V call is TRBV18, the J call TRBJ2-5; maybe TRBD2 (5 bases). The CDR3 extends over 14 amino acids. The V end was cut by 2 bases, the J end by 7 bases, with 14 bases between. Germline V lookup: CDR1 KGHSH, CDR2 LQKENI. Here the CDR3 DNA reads TGTGCCAGCTCACCAGTAGAGGGCCCGGGGACCCAGTACTTC. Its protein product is CASSPVEGPGTQYF.

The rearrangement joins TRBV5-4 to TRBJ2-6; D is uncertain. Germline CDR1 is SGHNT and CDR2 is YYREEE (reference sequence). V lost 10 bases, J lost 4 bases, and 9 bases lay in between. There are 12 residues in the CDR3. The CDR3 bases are TGTGCCTTCTACGCGGGGGCCAACGTCCTGACTTTC. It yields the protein CAFYAGANVLTF.

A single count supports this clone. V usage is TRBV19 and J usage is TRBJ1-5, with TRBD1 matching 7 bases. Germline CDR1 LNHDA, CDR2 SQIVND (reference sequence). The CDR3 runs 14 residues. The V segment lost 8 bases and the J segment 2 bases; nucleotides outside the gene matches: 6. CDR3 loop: CASANGQGNQPQHF. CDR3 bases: TGTGCCAGTGCTAACGGACAGGGCAATCAGCCCCAGCATTTT. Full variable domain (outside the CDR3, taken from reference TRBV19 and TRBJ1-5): DGGITQSPKYLFRKEGQNVTLSCEQNLNHDAMYWYRQDPGQGLRLIYYSQIVNDFQKGDIAEGYSVSREKKESFPLTVTSAQKNPTAFYLCASANGQGNQPQHFGDGTRLSIL.

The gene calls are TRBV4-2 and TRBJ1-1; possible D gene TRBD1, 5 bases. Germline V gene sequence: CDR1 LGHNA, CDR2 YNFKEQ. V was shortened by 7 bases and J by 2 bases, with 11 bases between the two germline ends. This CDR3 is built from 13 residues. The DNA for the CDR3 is TGTGCCAGCACCCTTACAGGAAACACTGAAGCTTTCTTT. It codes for CASTLTGNTEAFF.

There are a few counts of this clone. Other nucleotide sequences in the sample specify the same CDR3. The CDR3 sequence is CASSLAVGNTEAFF. The CDR3 DNA reads as TGCGCCAGCAGCTTGGCGGTCGGGAACACTGAAGCTTTCTTT. The chain employs TRBV5-1 and TRBJ1-1, with D unresolved. V was clipped by 0 bases and J by 1 base, with 7 bases between them. The germline V gene has CDR1 SGHRS and CDR2 YFSETQ. The CDR3 is 14 residues long.

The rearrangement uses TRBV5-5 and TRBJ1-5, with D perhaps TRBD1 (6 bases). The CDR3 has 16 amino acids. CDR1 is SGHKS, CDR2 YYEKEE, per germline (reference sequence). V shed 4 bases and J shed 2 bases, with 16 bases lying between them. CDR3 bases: TGTGCCAGCAGCCCCCTAGGGGGTCTGGGCAATCAGCCCCAGCATTTT. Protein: CASSPLGGLGNQPQHF.

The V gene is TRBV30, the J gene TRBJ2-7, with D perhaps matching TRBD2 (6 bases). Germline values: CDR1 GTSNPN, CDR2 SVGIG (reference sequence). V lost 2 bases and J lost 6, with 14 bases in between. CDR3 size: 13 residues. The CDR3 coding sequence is TGTGCCTGGAGTAACTCGGGAGCCTTCGAGCAGTACTTC. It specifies CAWSNSGAFEQYF.

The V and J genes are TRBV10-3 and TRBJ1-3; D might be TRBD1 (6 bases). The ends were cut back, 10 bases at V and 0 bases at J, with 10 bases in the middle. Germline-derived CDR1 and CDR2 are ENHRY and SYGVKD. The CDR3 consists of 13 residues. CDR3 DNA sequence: TGTGCCACCAGGGGAGACTCTGGAAACACCATATATTTT. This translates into CATRGDSGNTIYF.

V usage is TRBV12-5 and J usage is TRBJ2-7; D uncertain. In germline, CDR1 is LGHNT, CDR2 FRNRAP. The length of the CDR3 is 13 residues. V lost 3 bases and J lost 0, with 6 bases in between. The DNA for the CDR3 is TGTGCTAGTGGTTTAGCCGGCTCCTACGAGCAGTACTTC. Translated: CASGLAGSYEQYF.

This CDR3 reads CASSRDRANYGYTF. For the CDR3, the DNA is TGTGCCAGCAGTAGGGACAGAGCTAACTATGGCTACACCTTC. The chain employs TRBV27 and TRBJ1-2, with TRBD1 identical over 7 bases. The trim removed 5 bases at V and 0 bases at J, leaving 3 bases unmatched. Per germline, CDR1 MNHEY and CDR2 SMNVEV (reference sequence). CDR3 length: 14 residues.

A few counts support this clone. DNA for the CDR3: TGTGCCAGCAGCTCCCGACTAGCTGCTGAGCAGTTCTTC. It yields the protein CASSSRLAAEQFF. The chain links TRBV5-5 to TRBJ2-1; 7 bases fit TRBD2. Germline assignment: CDR1 SGHKS and CDR2 YYEKEE (reference sequence). The J segment lost 9 bases and the V segment lost 3 bases, leaving 6 bases of the junction unmatched. The CDR3 runs 13 residues. The full variable domain, its missing parts supplied by reference TRBV5-5 and TRBJ2-1, is DAGVTQSPTHLIKTRGQQVTLRCSPISGHKSVSWYQQVLGQGPQFIFQYYEKEERGRGNFPDRFSARQFPNYSSELNVNALLLGDSALYLCASSSRLAAEQFFGPGTRLTVL.

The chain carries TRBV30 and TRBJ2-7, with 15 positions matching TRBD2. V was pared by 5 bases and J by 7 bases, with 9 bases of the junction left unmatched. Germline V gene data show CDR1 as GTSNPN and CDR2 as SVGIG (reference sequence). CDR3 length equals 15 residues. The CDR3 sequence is CAWERKGLAGGEQYF. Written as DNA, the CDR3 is TGTGCCTGGGAAAGGAAGGGACTAGCGGGGGGAGAGCAGTACTTC.